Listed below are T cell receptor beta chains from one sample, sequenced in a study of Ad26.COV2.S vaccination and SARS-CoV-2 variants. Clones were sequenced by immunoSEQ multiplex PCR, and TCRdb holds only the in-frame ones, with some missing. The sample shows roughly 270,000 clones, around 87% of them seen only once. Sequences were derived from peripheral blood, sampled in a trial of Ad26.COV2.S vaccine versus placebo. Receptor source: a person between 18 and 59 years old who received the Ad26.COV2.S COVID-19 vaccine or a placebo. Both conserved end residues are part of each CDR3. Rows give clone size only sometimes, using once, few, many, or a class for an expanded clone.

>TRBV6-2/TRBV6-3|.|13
CASSYISYNEQFF
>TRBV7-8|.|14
CASSGGQLQETQYF
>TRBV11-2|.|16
CASSLDGGFAAGELFF
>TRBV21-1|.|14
CASSYRDRVYGYTF
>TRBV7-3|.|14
CASSLGGTYNEQFF
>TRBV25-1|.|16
CASSGPPLTGGESYTF
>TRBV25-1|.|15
CASSARTPNTGELFF
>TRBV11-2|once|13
CASSSLSGSGYTF
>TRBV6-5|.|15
CASSSSGRAPYEQYF
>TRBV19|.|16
CASSLYSTLINEKLFF
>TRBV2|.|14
CASSASGVYNEQFF
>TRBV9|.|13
CASSARDLGEQFF